This TCR beta chain was retrieved from a study of blood T cells in healthy people across ages. PCR was performed a second time for about 6 to 12 cycles using a sample-barcoded 5' primer and a J-beta primer mix. TCRdb reanalysed the 5' RACE reads using MiXCR and keeps one entry per CDR3 protein. Of roughly 700,000 distinct CDR3 sequences listed, approximately 25% are singletons. This clonotype was seen more than once but under ten times. Its antigen is not known. This CDR3 spans 15 amino acids. V gave up 6 bases and J gave up 3 bases; unmatched junction bases: 10. Study observations and caveats: Because donor CMV status was unknown, expanded clonotype changes were possibly confounded.

This sample also appeared in a second study, on T cells of mothers and their children.

This chain connects TRBV12-3 or TRBV12-4 to TRBJ2-7; 8 bases are a match to TRBD1. The sequence came from a boy aged 5 to 17 in good health. Sequencing input: blood. CDR3 in DNA: TGTGCCAGCAGCCCCACTAGGACAGGGCACTACGAGCAGTACTTC. This codes for CASSPTRTGHYEQYF.